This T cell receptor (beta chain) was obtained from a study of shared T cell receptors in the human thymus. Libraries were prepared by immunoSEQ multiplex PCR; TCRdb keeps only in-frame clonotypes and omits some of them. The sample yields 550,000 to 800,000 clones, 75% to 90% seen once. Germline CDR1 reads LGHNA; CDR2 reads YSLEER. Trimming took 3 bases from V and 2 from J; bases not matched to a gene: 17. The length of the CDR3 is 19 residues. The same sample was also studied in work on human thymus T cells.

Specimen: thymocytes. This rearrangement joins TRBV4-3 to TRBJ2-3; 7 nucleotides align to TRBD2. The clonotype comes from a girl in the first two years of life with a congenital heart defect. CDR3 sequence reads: CASSHAQSGERQITDTQYF. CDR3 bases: TGCGCCAGCAGCCACGCACAGAGCGGGGAGCGGCAGATCACAGATACGCAGTATTTT.